This TCR beta chain is from a study of blood T cell repertoires in COVID-19. About the study: Sites in the United States, Italy and Spain provided acute and convalescent COVID-19 samples.

Germline V gene sequence: CDR1 SNHLY, CDR2 FYNNEI. The CDR3 is 10 residues long. The germline V and J ends were trimmed by 6 bases and 7 bases, with 7 bases remaining between them. In the authors' methods: Estimates of nucleated cell counts were drawn from the amplification of reference gene primers. Repertoires were generated with immunoSEQ multiplex PCR, while TCRdb's copy carries only in-frame clones and drops some. V and J calls and clone size are given by that table; D and trimming were obtained from the DNA. The sample contains about 150,000 clones, around four fifths of which appear only once.

The rearrangement uses TRBV2 and TRBJ2-7; D ambiguous. Material: peripheral blood. The receptor was derived from a woman in her 70s who had recovered from COVID-19. The CDR3: CASRGWEQYF. The DNA of the CDR3 is TGTGCCAGCAGGGGCTGGGAGCAGTACTTC.